These T cell receptor beta chains were read from a single sample in a study of T cell responses to AZD1222 COVID-19 vaccine. TCRdb's copy holds only in-frame clones and misses some; the assay was immunoSEQ multiplex PCR. The sample records under 150,000 clones, approximately 94% being singletons. The material sequenced was peripheral blood, taken on day 0 of AZD1222 vaccination. The source is an adult in good health. The CDR3 runs from the conserved cysteine through the conserved F or W. Each record gives: D gene, J gene, clone size, V gene, CDR3 DNA, CDR3 protein. A D gene is named only where the DNA matches it firmly. Some rows mark clone size as missing; the rest say once, few, many or name a class of expanded clone.

>NA|TRBJ1-1|NA|TRBV6-1
TGTGCCAGCAGTGAGGGTAGGGGACGCGGTCACACTGAAGCTTTCTTT
CASSEGRGRGHTEAFF
>NA|TRBJ2-4|NA|TRBV5-1
TGCGCCAGCAGCTTGGGACAGAATTTAGCCAAAAACATTCAGTACTTC
CASSLGQNLAKNIQYF
>NA|TRBJ2-7|NA|TRBV27
TGTGCCAGCAGTTTATTAGGGGAGAAGAACGAGCAGTACTTC
CASSLLGEKNEQYF
>TRBD2|TRBJ2-3|NA|TRBV5-6
TGTGCCAGCAGCTTGGAACTAGCGAGTGATACAGATACGCAGTATTTT
CASSLELASDTDTQYF
>NA|TRBJ1-5|few|TRBV15
TGTGCCACCAGCGGCAGGGGTAGGGAGTCTAGCAATCAGCCCCAGCATTTT
CATSGRGRESSNQPQHF
>NA|TRBJ2-1|NA|TRBV4-2
TGTGCCAGCAGCCAAGAAATATCCTCGTCAGGCAATGAGCAGTTCTTC
CASSQEISSSGNEQFF
>NA|TRBJ2-3|NA|TRBV10-3
TGTGCCATCAGTGACATCGGGACGGCCACAGATACGCAGTATTTT
CAISDIGTATDTQYF
>NA|TRBJ2-2|once|TRBV15
TGTGCCACCCAGGTCGGAGTCGGGGAGCTGTTTTTT
CATQVGVGELFF
>NA|TRBJ1-5|NA|TRBV7-9
TGTGCCAGCAGCTTAGAGAATCAGCCCCAGCATTTT
CASSLENQPQHF
>TRBD2|TRBJ2-1|NA|TRBV4-2
TGTGCCAGCAGCCAGCTTTGGCAGGGGTCGCGACGACTAGCGGGCTACAATGAGCAGTTCTTC
CASSQLWQGSRRLAGYNEQFF
>NA|TRBJ1-1|once|TRBV29-1
TGCAGCGGTCGGGGTACGAACACTGAAGCTTTCTTT
CSGRGTNTEAFF
>NA|TRBJ2-2|NA|TRBV6-1
TGTGCCAGCAGTGAACTGAACCTGGGGTCGGGCACCGGGGAGCTGTTTTTT
CASSELNLGSGTGELFF
>NA|TRBJ2-7|NA|TRBV7-9
TGTGCCAGCAGCTTTACCGGACTATCCTACGAGCAGTACTTC
CASSFTGLSYEQYF
>NA|TRBJ2-7|NA|TRBV28
TGTGCCAGCAGTCCGGCGGGGGCGTCCTACGAGCAGTACTTC
CASSPAGASYEQYF
>NA|TRBJ1-5|NA|TRBV27
TGTGCCAGCAAGGGGGGCAGGGGAACTTATAGCAATCAGCCCCAGCATTTT
CASKGGRGTYSNQPQHF
>TRBD1|TRBJ1-1|NA|TRBV5-8
TGTGCCAGCAGCTTGGATTGGAAGAGACAGGGATACACTGAAGCTTTCTTT
CASSLDWKRQGYTEAFF
>TRBD2|TRBJ2-3|NA|TRBV7-3
TGTGCCAGCAGCCCCGGAAACGGCGGCGGGGGGGATACGCAGTATTTT
CASSPGNGGGGDTQYF
>NA|TRBJ2-3|NA|TRBV7-8
TGTGCCAGCACCCCGGTCCGGACAGATACGCAGTATTTT
CASTPVRTDTQYF